These T cell receptor beta chains were read from a single sample in a study of the immune and genomic landscape of osteosarcoma. Libraries were prepared by immunoSEQ multiplex PCR; TCRdb keeps only in-frame clonotypes and omits some of them. The sample carries some 980 clones, under 75% recorded once. Material for sequencing was tumor tissue from a local recurrence in the femur. These receptors all stem from a man aged 65 to 79 with osteosarcoma. Each CDR3 is given with its conserved first and last residue. The order of the fields is J gene, V gene, D gene, clone size, CDR3 protein, CDR3 DNA. A D gene is named only where the DNA matches it firmly. Clone size, where shown, is once, few, many, or a class for clones that have expanded.

>TRBJ1-1|TRBV18|TRBD1|once
CASSPGGQGKNTEAFF
TGTGCCAGCTCACCTGGGGGACAGGGGAAAAACACTGAAGCTTTCTTT
>TRBJ1-1|TRBV5-1|-|-
CASSLDQTGRNTEAFF
TGCGCCAGCAGCTTGGATCAGACAGGACGTAACACTGAAGCTTTCTTT
>TRBJ1-2|TRBV7-9|TRBD1|few
CASSLNRDRVGYGYTF
TGTGCCAGCAGCTTAAACCGGGACAGGGTTGGATATGGCTACACCTTC
>TRBJ2-5|TRBV11-2|-|-
CASSLMETQYF
TGTGCCAGCAGCTTAATGGAGACCCAGTACTTC
>TRBJ2-7|TRBV2|TRBD1|-
CASLGQGTYEQYF
TGTGCCAGCCTCGGACAGGGAACCTACGAGCAGTACTTC
>TRBJ1-3|TRBV11-3|-|-
CASSHGTGSGNTIYF
TGTGCCAGCAGCCATGGGACGGGCTCTGGAAACACCATATATTTT
>TRBJ2-7|TRBV5-1|-|-
CASSFASSYEQYF
TGCGCCAGCAGCTTTGCCAGCTCCTACGAGCAGTACTTC
>TRBJ1-5|TRBV19|TRBD1|-
CASRDRNNQPQHF
TGTGCCAGTAGGGACAGGAACAATCAGCCCCAGCATTTT
>TRBJ2-5|TRBV11-2|TRBD2|-
CASSLRKRGAIQETQYF
TGTGCCAGCAGCTTACGGAAGCGGGGGGCAATACAAGAGACCCAGTACTTC
>TRBJ2-3|TRBV5-6|TRBD1|-
CASRWTGDTDTQYF
TGTGCCAGCAGGTGGACAGGGGACACAGATACGCAGTATTTT
>TRBJ1-6|TRBV11-1|-|-
CASSLDFSSYNSPLHF
TGTGCCAGCAGCTTGGACTTCAGCTCCTATAATTCACCCCTCCACTTT
>TRBJ2-2|TRBV30|-|few
CAWTAIDTGELFF
TGTGCCTGGACCGCGATTGACACCGGGGAGCTGTTTTTT
>TRBJ1-5|TRBV18|TRBD1|-
CASSPDRVNQPQHF
TGTGCCAGCTCACCCGACAGGGTGAATCAGCCCCAGCATTTT
>TRBJ2-5|TRBV7-9|-|-
CASSLRAAETQYF
TGTGCCAGCAGCTTAAGAGCCGCGGAGACCCAGTACTTC
>TRBJ1-1|TRBV11-1|-|-
CASSELWRHYVDTEAFF
TGTGCCAGCAGTGAACTGTGGAGACACTATGTCGACACTGAAGCTTTCTTT
>TRBJ1-4|TRBV11-1|TRBD1|-
CASSLTGTVNNEKLFF
TGTGCCAGCAGCTTAACCGGGACAGTAAATAATGAAAAACTGTTTTTT
>TRBJ2-6|TRBV7-6|TRBD2|-
CASSMPGLAGGPSGANVLTF
TGTGCCAGCAGTATGCCGGGACTAGCGGGGGGGCCTTCCGGGGCCAACGTCCTGACTTTC
>TRBJ1-1|TRBV7-3|-|-
CASSLGAGNTEAFF
TGTGCCAGCAGCTTAGGAGCAGGGAACACTGAAGCTTTCTTT
>TRBJ1-2|TRBV27|-|-
CASSPLGGRSYGYTF
TGTGCCAGCAGTCCCTTGGGGGGGCGCAGCTATGGCTACACCTTC
>TRBJ1-5|TRBV28|-|-
CASSASGGVGNQPQHF
TGTGCCAGCAGTGCCTCCGGGGGGGTAGGCAATCAGCCCCAGCATTTT
>TRBJ2-5|TRBV15|-|-
CATSRVLQGEETQYF
TGTGCCACCAGCAGAGTTTTACAGGGAGAAGAGACCCAGTACTTC
>TRBJ1-1|TRBV6-5|-|large
CASSYSTGTEAFF
TGTGCCAGCAGTTACTCGACGGGGACTGAAGCTTTCTTT
>TRBJ1-3|TRBV30|-|few
CAWREGGGGNTIYF
TGTGCCTGGAGGGAGGGAGGGGGTGGAAACACCATATATTTT
>TRBJ1-1|TRBV7-8|-|-
CASSLGAGNTEAFF
TGTGCCAGCAGCTTAGGAGCAGGGAACACTGAAGCTTTCTTT
>TRBJ2-2|TRBV6-5|-|-
CASSYAAGANTGELFF
TGTGCCAGCAGTTACGCGGCAGGCGCGAACACCGGGGAGCTGTTTTTT
>TRBJ2-1|TRBV5-1|-|-
CASSLRTSANEQFF
TGCGCCAGCAGCTTGAGGACTTCCGCCAATGAGCAGTTCTTC
>TRBJ2-7|TRBV6-5|-|-
CASSAGLSSYEQYF
TGTGCCAGCAGTGCGGGCCTTAGCTCCTACGAGCAGTACTTC
>TRBJ1-6|TRBV11-2|-|few
CASSLDWAGAYSPLHF
TGTGCCAGCAGCTTAGATTGGGCAGGGGCTTATTCACCCCTCCACTTT
>TRBJ1-2|TRBV27|TRBD1|-
CASSPDRMLVYGYTF
TGTGCCAGCAGCCCGGACAGGATGCTGGTCTATGGCTACACCTTC
>TRBJ1-1|TRBV11-3|-|-
CASSLGAGNTEAFF
TGTGCCAGCAGCCTAGGAGCAGGTAACACTGAAGCTTTCTTT
>TRBJ1-1|TRBV7-9|-|few
CASSSETGEAFF
TGTGCCAGCAGCTCTGAGACAGGTGAAGCTTTCTTT
>TRBJ1-2|TRBV6-5|TRBD1|few
CASSRTGQYYGYTF
TGTGCCAGCAGCCGGACAGGCCAATACTATGGCTACACCTTC
>TRBJ2-1|TRBV30|-|-
CAWSVQFNEQFF
TGTGCCTGGAGTGTACAGTTCAATGAGCAGTTCTTC
>TRBJ2-6|TRBV7-6|TRBD1|-
CASRGQGGSGANVLTF
TGTGCCAGCAGAGGACAGGGGGGGTCTGGGGCCAACGTCCTGACTTTC
>TRBJ1-2|TRBV5-8|TRBD1|-
CASSLWTGSGGYTF
TGTGCCAGCAGCTTGTGGACAGGGTCAGGTGGCTACACCTTC
>TRBJ2-3|TRBV29-1|TRBD2|few
CSVRKIAGLTDTQYF
TGCAGCGTCCGAAAGATAGCGGGCCTCACAGATACGCAGTATTTT
>TRBJ1-2|TRBV11-2|-|few
CASSLVEGNGGYTF
TGTGCCAGCAGCTTAGTCGAGGGGAACGGAGGCTACACCTTC
>TRBJ1-6|TRBV5-1|-|few
CASSLEQSNSPLHF
TGCGCCAGCAGCTTGGAACAGTCTAATTCACCCCTCCACTTT
>TRBJ2-7|TRBV5-5|-|-
CASSLGPAYEQYF
TGTGCCAGCAGCTTGGGACCAGCCTACGAGCAGTACTTC
>TRBJ2-2|TRBV4-2|-|-
CASSQEDTGELFF
TGTGCCAGCAGCCAAGAGGACACCGGGGAGCTGTTTTTT
>TRBJ2-4|TRBV18|-|-
CASSPPERAQNIQYF
TGTGCCAGCTCACCACCGGAAAGGGCCCAAAACATTCAGTACTTC
>TRBJ2-5|TRBV30|-|-
CAWSVGGAGETQYF
TGTGCCTGGAGTGTTGGGGGGGCTGGAGAGACCCAGTACTTC
>TRBJ1-3|TRBV7-9|-|-
CASSLGGASGNTIYF
TGTGCCAGCAGCTTAGGGGGCGCTTCAGGAAACACCATATATTTT
>TRBJ2-1|TRBV4-2|-|few
CASSLSTRDSYNEQFF
TGTGCCAGCAGCCTGTCCACTAGAGACTCCTACAATGAGCAGTTCTTC
>TRBJ1-1|TRBV11-2|-|-
CASSLVEEAFF
TGTGCCAGCAGCCTGGTAGAGGAAGCTTTCTTT
>TRBJ2-7|TRBV5-1|-|-
CASSLFPPEEYEQYF
TGTGCCAGCAGCTTGTTTCCCCCCGAGGAATACGAGCAGTACTTC
>TRBJ2-1|TRBV7-9|-|large
CASSLEPLAGTAYNEQFF
TGTGCCAGCAGCTTAGAGCCCTTGGCGGGGACGGCCTACAATGAGCAGTTCTTC
>TRBJ2-5|TRBV9|-|-
CASSVQGGGHQETQYF
TGTGCCAGCAGCGTACAAGGGGGGGGCCACCAAGAGACCCAGTACTTC
>TRBJ2-5|TRBV15|-|once
CATSRVGRRETQYF
TGTGCCACCAGCAGAGTAGGCAGGAGAGAGACCCAGTACTTC
>TRBJ2-7|TRBV27|-|large
CASSASGLSYEQYF
TGTGCCAGCAGTGCCTCCGGGCTTTCCTACGAGCAGTACTTC
>TRBJ2-7|TRBV4-1|TRBD1|-
CASSQDRGGQGAGYEQYF
TGCGCCAGCAGCCAAGATAGGGGGGGACAGGGGGCTGGCTACGAGCAGTACTTC
>TRBJ2-1|TRBV7-9|-|hyperexpanded
CASSGGSEQFF
TGTGCCAGCTCAGGAGGGAGTGAGCAGTTCTTC